This T cell receptor (beta chain) was captured in a study of T-cell reconstitution after alpha-beta-depleted transplantation in children. Construction of the TCRbeta library involved unique molecular identifiers. TCRdb re-called the PCR reads with MiXCR, one entry per CDR3 protein. Of fewer than 700,000 distinct CDR3 sequences listed, roughly 13% are singletons. Trimming left V 0 bases short and J 13 bases short, with 14 bases between. This CDR3 has 13 residues. Per the germline V gene, CDR1 is SGDLS and CDR2 is YYNGEE. The chain employs TRBV9 and TRBJ2-4; D not certain. The origin of this receptor is a male patient aged 10-17 years who had a stem cell transplant for acute myeloid leukemia, so the T cells may come from the graft donor. The starting material was PBMCs, mostly from graft donor cells, obtained 360 days after TCRalphabeta/CD19-depleted stem cell transplant. CDR3 amino acids: CASSVDSGRLQYF. CDR3 coding DNA: TGTGCCAGCAGCGTAGATTCGGGCAGACTGCAGTACTTC.